What follows are 7 T cell receptor beta chains derived from one specimen sequenced in a study of shared clonotypes between healthy human individuals. Clones were sequenced by immunoSEQ multiplex PCR, and TCRdb holds only the in-frame ones, with some missing. The sample lists about 2,500,000 clones; approximately 92% were seen once. Sequencing used naive CD4+ T cells sorted from blood. Described subset: CD45RA+ positively selected. Receptors were obtained from a man aged 18 to 30 in good health.

The V and J genes are TRBV6-1 and TRBJ2-7, with a weak D call TRBD1 (6 bases). Deletions cut 5 bases from V and 2 bases from J, with 16 bases between. CDR3 length: 15 amino acids. In germline, CDR1 is MNHNS, CDR2 SASEGT. CDR3 protein: CASSPQQGLPYEQYF. Written as DNA, the CDR3 is TGTGCCAGCAGTCCTCAACAGGGCCTTCCCTACGAGCAGTACTTC.

In this sample, this clone turned up a few times. The chain has TRBV5-1 and TRBJ1-4; 9 bases line up with TRBD1. CDR3 length: 12 amino acids. Trimming removed 5 bases from V and 10 bases from J; junction bases left unmatched: 3. CDR1 is SGHRS, CDR2 YFSETQ, per germline. The CDR3 bases are TGCGCCAGCAGACAGACAGGGGGAAAACTGTTTTTT. Its translation: CASRQTGGKLFF.

A remark on this clone: This sample includes further DNA sequences coding for the same CDR3. This chain connects TRBV9 to TRBJ2-1, with 11 bases matching TRBD1. Germline V gives CDR1 SGDLS, CDR2 YYNGEE. This CDR3 has 15 residues. V lost 3 bases and J lost 2; bases outside the gene matches: 1. The CDR3 region is CASSAGQGAYNEQFF. For the CDR3, the DNA is TGTGCCAGCAGCGCGGGACAGGGGGCCTACAATGAGCAGTTCTTC.

V usage is TRBV7-6 and J usage is TRBJ2-3; TRBD2 matches at 9 bases. The germline V gene has CDR1 SGHVS and CDR2 FNYEAQ. Unmatched junction bases numbered 14, after V lost 6 bases and J lost 1 base. The CDR3 consists of 18 residues. The DNA for the CDR3 is TGTGCCAGCAGTATAGGGCCCTCCGGCGGGAGGGGCACAGATACGCAGTATTTT. As protein: CASSIGPSGGRGTDTQYF.

The chain joins TRBV6-6 to TRBJ2-3; no definite D call. Trimming took 6 bases from V and 2 from J, leaving 9 bases between them. The CDR3 loop spans 13 amino acids. Germline V gene lookup returns CDR1 MNHNY and CDR2 SVGAGI (reference sequence). The CDR3 DNA reads TGTGCCAGCAGAAGACTTAACACAGATACGCAGTATTTT. Protein sequence: CASRRLNTDTQYF.

The chain is built from TRBV4-1 and TRBJ2-1; the match to TRBD2 covers 8 bases. CDR3 size: 18 residues. Germline V gives CDR1 MGHRA, CDR2 YSYEKL. With 0 bases clipped from V and 4 bases from J, the junction kept 11 bases outside the gene matches. The CDR3 loop is CASSQDMGAGEPYNEQFF. DNA of the CDR3: TGCGCCAGCAGCCAAGATATGGGAGCGGGAGAACCTTACAATGAGCAGTTCTTC.

This chain uses TRBV29-1 with TRBJ2-7, with no clear D. Deletions cut 4 bases from V and 2 bases from J, with 6 bases between. The CDR3 has 11 amino acids. Germline CDR1 is SQVTM and CDR2 is ANQGSEA. The CDR3 reads CSVVGAYEQYF. As DNA, the CDR3 is TGCAGCGTTGTGGGTGCCTACGAGCAGTACTTC.